This is a list of T cell receptor beta chains from one sample in a study of tumor-infiltrating lymphocytes in oesophageal squamous cell carcinoma. TCRdb ran MiXCR on the PCR reads and lists one entry per CDR3 protein. Of fewer than 20,000 distinct CDR3 sequences listed, approximately 47% were seen once; the top ten hold just under 45%. The specimen sequenced was normal esophageal tissue next to the tumor. These receptors originate from a female donor with esophageal squamous cell carcinoma. Both conserved end residues are trimmed from each CDR3.

J gene: TRBJ2-1; V gene: TRBV10-3; CDR3 protein: AISEGQGIQF
J gene: TRBJ1-1; V gene: TRBV27; CDR3 protein: ASAILGASNTEAF
J gene: TRBJ2-4; V gene: TRBV20-1; CDR3 protein: SARVGQGSKNIQY
J gene: TRBJ2-2; V gene: TRBV10-3; CDR3 protein: AISDNRGTGELF
J gene: TRBJ2-1; V gene: TRBV28; CDR3 protein: ASSSTEGLGTEQF
J gene: TRBJ2-1; V gene: TRBV12-5; CDR3 protein: ASGRSGSSYNEQF
J gene: TRBJ2-1; V gene: TRBV7-3; CDR3 protein: ASSLGGTSYNEQF
J gene: .; V gene: TRBV28; CDR3 protein: ASSFLLAGNNEQF
J gene: TRBJ2-1; V gene: TRBV12-3/TRBV12-4; CDR3 protein: ASSSLGASGRYYNEQF
J gene: TRBJ2-1; V gene: TRBV10-1; CDR3 protein: ASSEEPYNEQF
J gene: .; V gene: TRBV12-3/TRBV12-4; CDR3 protein: ASSLKSEQF
J gene: .; V gene: TRBV7-8; CDR3 protein: ASSLSQGAEQF
J gene: TRBJ1-4; V gene: TRBV7-9; CDR3 protein: ASSLAREKLF
J gene: TRBJ2-7; V gene: TRBV18; CDR3 protein: ASSRTGSDHEQY
J gene: .; V gene: TRBV7-6; CDR3 protein: ASSLGGVGETQY
J gene: .; V gene: TRBV7-8; CDR3 protein: ASSLGSGFNYGYT
J gene: .; V gene: TRBV7-2; CDR3 protein: ASSLRMHEQF